This TCR beta chain was identified during a study of graft-versus-host responses after intestinal transplantation. Study observations and caveats: Present in recipient marrow, GvH clones included some that appeared first in ileum or blood. Early after transplant, HvG clones declined as circulating GvH clones peaked.

Note on this clone: What it binds is unknown.

The method was immunoSEQ multiplex PCR; TCRdb's version includes in-frame clones alone and lacks a portion of them. The table includes roughly 50,000 clones, about 90% detected once. The CDR3 consists of 21 residues. Trimming left V 4 bases short and J 5 bases short, with 35 bases between. Germline CDR1 and CDR2: LNHDA and SQIVND (reference sequence). This TCR was recovered from a human patient who received an intestinal transplant, so some T cells may come from the graft donor. The genes are TRBV19 and TRBJ1-1, with D possibly matching TRBD1 (5 bases). The specimen comprised PBMCs, sampled approximately 660 days after intestinal transplant. The CDR3 loop is CASSTNNIPRDARPGRTEAFF. CDR3 DNA: TGTGCCAGTAGTACAAACAATATACCCCGGGACGCCAGGCCGGGCCGTACTGAAGCTTTCTTT.